This entry concerns a single T cell receptor beta chain. The Seattle patients, enrolled during active infection, were followed longitudinally. This sample is part of a study of blood T cell repertoires in COVID-19. As for the study in general: COVID-19 samples from acute and convalescent phases originated in the United States, Italy and Spain.

Trimming pared 5 bases from V and 2 bases from J, leaving 13 bases between. This CDR3 contains 14 residues. The germline V gene encodes CDR1 SGDLS and CDR2 YYNGEE. Original analysis: It was from reference gene primer amplification that nucleated cell counts were estimated. Clones were sequenced by immunoSEQ multiplex PCR, and TCRdb holds only the in-frame ones, with some missing. That table is the source of V, J and clone size, and D and trimming were worked out from the DNA. The data show roughly 180,000 clones, with roughly 84% seen just once and about 6.7% held by the top ten. The material sequenced was peripheral blood. V gene TRBV9 combines with J gene TRBJ1-2; tentative D call: TRBD1 (6 bases). The clonotype originates from a middle-aged woman with COVID-19, enrolled during active disease. CDR3 sequence: CASRLTGFNYGYTF. The CDR3 coding sequence is TGTGCCAGCAGACTTACAGGGTTCAACTATGGCTACACCTTC.